This is a list of T cell receptor beta chains from one sample in a study of blood T cell repertoires in COVID-19. TCRdb's table, derived via immunoSEQ multiplex PCR, lists solely in-frame clones and lacks some. The data hold under 75,000 clones, with about 90% observed a single time. The sequencing input was peripheral blood. The receptor set was obtained from a woman of 80 years or more with active COVID-19. CDR3s include the opening cysteine and the closing phenylalanine or tryptophan. The order of the fields is CDR3 protein, CDR3 DNA, J gene, clone size, V gene, D gene. A D gene is named only where the DNA matches it firmly. Clone size is not always given. Where it is, it says once, few, many or a class for expanded clones.

CDR3 protein: CASSSPGRQGYTF; CDR3 DNA: TGTGCCAGCAGTTCCCCGGGTCGTCAAGGTTACACCTTC; J gene: TRBJ1-2; clone size: .; V gene: TRBV6-5; D gene: .
CDR3 protein: CASSLRGTTEAFF; CDR3 DNA: TGTGCCAGCAGCTTACGGGGGACCACTGAAGCTTTCTTT; J gene: TRBJ1-1; clone size: .; V gene: TRBV11-3; D gene: .
CDR3 protein: CASSERNYGYTF; CDR3 DNA: TGTGCCAGCAGCGAGAGAAACTATGGCTACACCTTC; J gene: TRBJ1-2; clone size: .; V gene: TRBV6-2/TRBV6-3; D gene: .
CDR3 protein: CASSPGYEQYF; CDR3 DNA: TGTGCCAGCTCACCCGGCTACGAGCAGTACTTC; J gene: TRBJ2-7; clone size: .; V gene: TRBV18; D gene: .
CDR3 protein: CASTGGGQPQHF; CDR3 DNA: TGTGCCAGTACCGGGGGAGGGCAGCCCCAGCATTTT; J gene: TRBJ1-5; clone size: .; V gene: TRBV19; D gene: .
CDR3 protein: CASSLQGANTGELFF; CDR3 DNA: TGTGCCAGCTCACTACAGGGTGCGAACACCGGGGAGCTGTTTTTT; J gene: TRBJ2-2; clone size: .; V gene: TRBV18; D gene: .
CDR3 protein: CASSLQGTSYEQYF; CDR3 DNA: TGTGCCAGCTCATTACAGGGGACTTCCTACGAGCAGTACTTC; J gene: TRBJ2-7; clone size: once; V gene: TRBV18; D gene: .
CDR3 protein: CASTDSGGANTGELFF; CDR3 DNA: TGCGCCAGCACTGATAGCGGGGGGGCGAACACCGGGGAGCTGTTTTTT; J gene: TRBJ2-2; clone size: .; V gene: TRBV5-1; D gene: TRBD2
CDR3 protein: CATSDSRTGETDQPQHF; CDR3 DNA: TGTGCCACCAGTGATTCCCGGACAGGCGAGACAGATCAGCCCCAGCATTTT; J gene: TRBJ1-5; clone size: .; V gene: TRBV24-1; D gene: TRBD1
CDR3 protein: CATSRDRRSSGANVLTF; CDR3 DNA: TGTGCCACCAGCAGAGACCGGAGAAGCTCTGGGGCCAACGTCCTGACTTTC; J gene: TRBJ2-6; clone size: .; V gene: TRBV15; D gene: .
CDR3 protein: CASSLAGGADTQYF; CDR3 DNA: TGTGCCAGCAGCTTAGCGGGGGGGGCAGATACGCAGTATTTT; J gene: TRBJ2-3; clone size: .; V gene: TRBV7-8; D gene: TRBD2
CDR3 protein: CASSIRQITGPLPANYGYTF; CDR3 DNA: TGTGCCAGTAGTATCAGGCAAATTACCGGCCCGTTACCGGCTAACTATGGCTACACCTTC; J gene: TRBJ1-2; clone size: .; V gene: TRBV19; D gene: .
CDR3 protein: CASSLQWGLAGGQETQYF; CDR3 DNA: TGTGCCAGCAGCCTCCAATGGGGACTAGCGGGGGGGCAAGAGACCCAGTACTTC; J gene: TRBJ2-5; clone size: .; V gene: TRBV4-2; D gene: TRBD2
CDR3 protein: CASSLAASGGIQETQYF; CDR3 DNA: TGCGCCAGCAGCTTGGCGGCTAGCGGGGGGATCCAAGAGACCCAGTACTTC; J gene: TRBJ2-5; clone size: .; V gene: TRBV5-1; D gene: TRBD2
CDR3 protein: CAWSWRGGLAFF; CDR3 DNA: TGTGCCTGGAGTTGGCGGGGGGGTTTGGCTTTCTTT; J gene: TRBJ1-1; clone size: .; V gene: TRBV30; D gene: .
CDR3 protein: CASSLQVYEQYF; CDR3 DNA: TGTGCCAGCAGCCTACAGGTCTACGAGCAGTACTTC; J gene: TRBJ2-7; clone size: .; V gene: TRBV2; D gene: .
CDR3 protein: CASSSRLGPYEQYF; CDR3 DNA: TGCGCCAGCAGTTCGAGGCTGGGTCCCTACGAGCAGTACTTC; J gene: TRBJ2-7; clone size: .; V gene: TRBV4-3; D gene: .
CDR3 protein: CASSAWGTDSNQPQHF; CDR3 DNA: TGTGCCAGCAGCGCCTGGGGGACAGATAGCAATCAGCCCCAGCATTTT; J gene: TRBJ1-5; clone size: .; V gene: TRBV7-8; D gene: TRBD1
CDR3 protein: CASTKARSSGGAVDEQFF; CDR3 DNA: TGTGCCAGCACTAAAGCACGGTCTAGCGGGGGGGCCGTTGATGAGCAGTTCTTC; J gene: TRBJ2-1; clone size: .; V gene: TRBV3-1/TRBV3-2; D gene: TRBD2
CDR3 protein: CASSYSITGASYEQYF; CDR3 DNA: TGTGCCAGCAGTTACTCGATAACAGGGGCATCCTACGAGCAGTACTTC; J gene: TRBJ2-7; clone size: .; V gene: TRBV6-5; D gene: TRBD1
CDR3 protein: CASRASGGYTQYF; CDR3 DNA: TGTGCCAGCAGAGCTAGCGGGGGGTATACGCAGTATTTT; J gene: TRBJ2-3; clone size: .; V gene: TRBV6-5; D gene: TRBD2
CDR3 protein: CACTGRSYEQYF; CDR3 DNA: TGTGCCTGCACAGGTCGCAGCTACGAGCAGTACTTC; J gene: TRBJ2-7; clone size: .; V gene: TRBV30; D gene: .
CDR3 protein: CASSQELQTNYGYTF; CDR3 DNA: TGTGCCAGCAGCCAAGAATTACAGACCAACTATGGCTACACCTTC; J gene: TRBJ1-2; clone size: .; V gene: TRBV4-2; D gene: .
CDR3 protein: CASSSTRDRGALNYGYTF; CDR3 DNA: TGTGCCAGCAGTTCTACAAGGGACAGGGGGGCCCTTAACTATGGCTACACCTTC; J gene: TRBJ1-2; clone size: .; V gene: TRBV27; D gene: TRBD1
CDR3 protein: CASSRTGGSYEQYF; CDR3 DNA: TGTGCCAGCAGCCGGACAGGGGGCTCCTACGAGCAGTACTTC; J gene: TRBJ2-7; clone size: once; V gene: TRBV9; D gene: TRBD1
CDR3 protein: CASSRSTGSAIYF; CDR3 DNA: TGTGCCAGCAGCCGCTCGACAGGGTCCGCCATATATTTT; J gene: TRBJ1-3; clone size: .; V gene: TRBV9; D gene: TRBD1
CDR3 protein: CSSGLAGESTDTQYF; CDR3 DNA: TGCAGCTCGGGACTAGCGGGGGAGAGCACAGATACGCAGTATTTT; J gene: TRBJ2-3; clone size: .; V gene: TRBV29-1; D gene: TRBD2
CDR3 protein: CASSFPGGPQHF; CDR3 DNA: TGTGCCAGCAGCTTCCCGGGGGGGCCCCAGCATTTT; J gene: TRBJ1-5; clone size: .; V gene: TRBV5-4; D gene: .
CDR3 protein: CASSQEPVRDGANVLTF; CDR3 DNA: TGCGCCAGCAGCCAAGAACCTGTCAGGGATGGGGCCAACGTCCTGACTTTC; J gene: TRBJ2-6; clone size: .; V gene: TRBV4-1; D gene: .
CDR3 protein: CAASGNTGELFF; CDR3 DNA: TGTGCCGCCAGCGGGAACACCGGGGAGCTGTTTTTT; J gene: TRBJ2-2; clone size: .; V gene: TRBV6-5; D gene: .
CDR3 protein: CASSLSVSSGNTIYF; CDR3 DNA: TGTGCCAGCAGTTTATCGGTTAGCTCTGGAAACACCATATATTTT; J gene: TRBJ1-3; clone size: once; V gene: TRBV27; D gene: .
CDR3 protein: CASSYGGGSYEQYF; CDR3 DNA: TGTGCCAGCAGTTACGGCGGGGGGTCCTACGAGCAGTACTTC; J gene: TRBJ2-7; clone size: .; V gene: TRBV6-5; D gene: TRBD2